The entry that follows covers one TCR beta chain sequence. These data are taken from a study of control samples from healthy donors and cancer patients. TCRdb's copy holds only in-frame clones and misses some; the assay was immunoSEQ multiplex PCR. There are about 58,000 clones in the sample; around 87% occur only once, and roughly 13% lies in the top ten. Germline V CDR1 and CDR2: SNHLY, FYNNEI. The CDR3 has 15 residues. V was clipped by 2 bases and J by 6 bases; unmatched bases: 7. The clonotype originates from a woman aged 55-69 years with lung cancer. Source material: PBMCs. The chain combines TRBV2 with TRBJ1-5, with 7 bases aligning to TRBD1. The CDR3 region is CASSERRGPGQPQHF. The DNA for the CDR3 is TGTGCCAGCAGTGAACGTAGGGGGCCTGGTCAGCCCCAGCATTTT. Full variable domain (outside the CDR3, taken from reference TRBV2 and TRBJ1-5): EPEVTQTPSHQVTQMGQEVILRCVPISNHLYFYWYRQILGQKVEFLVSFYNNEISEKSEIFDDQFSVERPDGSNFTLKIRSTKLEDSAMYFCASSERRGPGQPQHFGDGTRLSIL.